The 8 T cell receptor beta chains below come from one sample, sequenced in a study of blood T cell repertoires in COVID-19. Profiled with immunoSEQ multiplex PCR; TCRdb holds only in-frame clones, not every one. The sample lists around 200,000 clones, approximately 90% occurring once. The sample was PBMCs or T cells enriched from blood (not recorded which). These receptors were obtained from a woman aged 40-49 years with acute COVID-19.

The V call is TRBV5-4, the J call TRBJ2-5, with a weak D call TRBD1 (6 bases). V lost 4 bases, J lost 2 bases, and 12 bases lay in between. The V gene's germline CDR1 is SGHNT and CDR2 YYREEE (reference sequence). The CDR3 has 14 amino acids. The DNA of the CDR3 is TGTGCCAGCAGCCTAGGACAGATACAAGAGACCCAGTACTTC. Translated: CASSLGQIQETQYF. Variable domain in full (rest from reference TRBV5-4 and TRBJ2-5): ETGVTQSPTHLIKTRGQQVTLRCSSQSGHNTVSWYQQALGQGPQFIFQYYREEENGRGNFPPRFSGLQFPNYSSELNVNALELDDSALYLCASSLGQIQETQYFGPGTRLLVL.

The chain carries TRBV6-1 and TRBJ1-3, with 7 positions matching TRBD1. The germline V gene encodes CDR1 MNHNS and CDR2 SASEGT. The V gene end was trimmed by 3 bases and the J gene end by 0 bases; junction bases not matched to a gene: 5. The CDR3 contains 16 residues. CDR3 DNA: TGTGCCAGCAGTGATAACGCAGGGGGCTCTGGAAACACCATATATTTT. Protein product: CASSDNAGGSGNTIYF.

This clone was recorded a few times. V and J are TRBV30 and TRBJ1-2; possibly TRBD1 for D (6 bases). The CDR3 is made up of 18 amino acids. Looked up from germline, CDR1 is GTSNPN and CDR2 is SVGIG (reference sequence). V dropped 1 base and J dropped 4 bases, with 25 bases sitting between them. The CDR3 region has the DNA TGTGCCTGGAGTGGCCAGCGGAACAGGGCACCGCGGGCCTATGGCTACACCTTC. This encodes CAWSGQRNRAPRAYGYTF.

DNA of the CDR3: TGTGCCAGCGCCGCGGAGGGGACAGGGCAAAAAGGGAGTTCACCCCTCCACTTT. As protein: CASAAEGTGQKGSSPLHF. The rearrangement links TRBV7-3 to TRBJ1-6; 9 bases line up with TRBD1. The CDR3 is 18 amino acids. Trimming took 8 bases from V and 9 from J; bases not matched to a gene: 20. The V gene's germline CDR1 is SGHTA and CDR2 FQGTGA.

The chain recombines TRBV9 with TRBJ1-1; D is unresolved. The V end was cut by 0 bases, the J end by 8 bases, with 11 bases between. CDR3 length: 13 residues. Germline assignment: CDR1 SGDLS and CDR2 YYNGEE. CDR3 coding DNA: TGTGCCAGCAGCGTAGAGACACCCGGAGAAGCTTTCTTT. Encoded protein: CASSVETPGEAFF. The full variable domain, its missing parts supplied by reference TRBV9 and TRBJ1-1, is DSGVTQTPKHLITATGQRVTLRCSPRSGDLSVYWYQQSLDQGLQFLIQYYNGEERAKGNILERFSAQQFPDLHSELNLSSLELGDSALYFCASSVETPGEAFFGQGTRLTVV.

The chain couples TRBV18 to TRBJ2-1; TRBD1 agrees at 8 bases. In germline, CDR1 is KGHSH, CDR2 LQKENI. The junction had 13 bases not matched to a gene; V was cut back by 6 bases and J by 9 bases. This CDR3 contains 15 residues. For the CDR3, the DNA is TGTGCCAGCTCGCCGCGACCCCAGGGGGCAGGTGAGCAGTTCTTC. Translated, it gives CASSPRPQGAGEQFF.

This clone appeared a few times. The gene calls are TRBV6-4 and TRBJ1-2; D is perhaps TRBD1 (5 bases). Germline values: CDR1 MRHNA, CDR2 SNTAGT. V shed 3 bases and J shed 0 bases, with 8 bases lying between them. The CDR3 spans 14 residues. The CDR3: CASSDTGSNYGYTF. As DNA, the CDR3 is TGTGCCAGCAGTGATACAGGCTCTAACTATGGCTACACCTTC.

The rearrangement uses TRBV9 and TRBJ2-3, with D maybe TRBD2 (5 bases). The V end lost 0 bases, the J end lost 6 bases, and 23 bases lay between the germline ends. Germline CDR1 SGDLS, CDR2 YYNGEE. CDR3 size: 18 residues. CDR3 protein: CASSVAQRAGMGSDTQYF. CDR3 sequence (DNA): TGTGCCAGCAGCGTAGCTCAGAGGGCCGGGATGGGGTCCGATACGCAGTATTTT. The complete variable domain, with remaining parts taken from reference TRBV9 and TRBJ2-3, reads DSGVTQTPKHLITATGQRVTLRCSPRSGDLSVYWYQQSLDQGLQFLIQYYNGEERAKGNILERFSAQQFPDLHSELNLSSLELGDSALYFCASSVAQRAGMGSDTQYFGPGTRLTVL.